This T cell receptor beta chain comes out of a study of CD8 T cell repertoires and HIV-1 epitope variants. Study context: Tested: three Gag epitope families, Nef HW9 and YT9.

Clones were read by immunoSEQ multiplex PCR, and TCRdb kept only the in-frame ones, dropping some. The data hold 7,300 or so clones, with around two thirds observed a single time. The germline V gene encodes CDR1 MNHNS and CDR2 SASEGT. The CDR3 is made up of 14 amino acids. The V gene lost 7 bases and the J gene lost 4 bases, with 13 bases spanning the gap. Concerning this clone: The target antigen is unknown.

The sample was cultured CD8+ T cells derived from PBMCs. The chain couples TRBV6-1 to TRBJ2-2; D is uncertain. The clonotype comes from a male donor with HIV. DNA for the CDR3: TGTGCCAGCATGGCCCTCCTGGGCACCGGGGAGCTGTTTTTT. Amino acids: CASMALLGTGELFF.